One TCR beta chain is described in this entry. This entry belongs to a study of shared T cell receptors in the human thymus. The protocol was immunoSEQ multiplex PCR, while the TCRdb copy is restricted to in-frame clones and leaves out a portion. The top ten hold 0.0094% of the sample, which has about 710,000 clones, around 87% seen once. The CDR3 is 18 residues long. From germline, CDR1 is SGHVS and CDR2 FNYEAQ. The J segment lost 1 base and the V segment lost 7 bases, leaving 10 bases of the junction unmatched. The data also belong to a second study, concerning human thymus T cells. As that report states: Thymic and blood repertoires showed apparently biased V and J gene usage.

The rearrangement uses TRBV7-6 and TRBJ2-2; 12 bases line up with TRBD2. Sequencing used thymocytes. This TCR came from a boy younger than two with a congenital heart defect. The CDR3 DNA follows: TGTGCCAGCACCACGACTAGCGGGAGTGCCGGGAACACCGGGGAGCTGTTTTTT. It yields the protein CASTTTSGSAGNTGELFF.